Listed below are T cell receptor beta chains from one sample, sequenced in a study of T-cell memory formation after mild COVID-19. TCRdb fed the 5' RACE reads into MiXCR, producing one record per CDR3 protein. The sample has tens of thousands of distinct CDR3 sequences; about 15% are singletons. The sample comprised PBMCs or a T cell subset sorted from them (not recorded which). These receptors all stem from an adult woman who had mild COVID-19 (a few samples of this study predate the infection). Cell type and time point are not known. Each CDR3 is given with its conserved first and last residue. The D gene is left open where the match is weak. Not every row has a clone size; where given, it reads once, few, many or a size class.

D: -; V: TRBV18; J: TRBJ2-1; size: -; CDR3: CASSIRPASEQFF; DNA: TGTGCCAGCTCAATCCGACCGGCGAGTGAGCAGTTCTTC
D: TRBD1; V: TRBV18; J: TRBJ2-7; size: -; CDR3: CASSPSGTGVLYEQYF; DNA: TGTGCCAGCTCACCATCCGGGACAGGGGTCCTCTACGAGCAGTACTTC
D: -; V: TRBV9; J: TRBJ1-4; size: -; CDR3: CASSTSGTPNEKLFF; DNA: TGTGCCAGCAGCACCTCAGGGACACCCAATGAAAAACTGTTTTTT
D: TRBD2; V: TRBV7-2; J: TRBJ2-7; size: -; CDR3: CASSPGLAGKYSYEQYF; DNA: TGTGCCAGCAGCCCGGGACTAGCGGGGAAATACTCCTACGAGCAGTACTTC
D: -; V: TRBV29-1; J: TRBJ2-1; size: many; CDR3: CSVESGRDNEQFF; DNA: TGCAGCGTTGAAAGCGGCAGGGACAATGAGCAGTTCTTC
D: -; V: TRBV7-9; J: TRBJ2-5; size: few; CDR3: CASSVRDFTSGETQYF; DNA: TGTGCCAGCAGCGTCCGGGACTTTACCTCAGGGGAGACCCAGTACTTC
D: -; V: TRBV5-6; J: TRBJ2-7; size: few; CDR3: CASSLAGPGEQYF; DNA: TGTGCCAGCAGCTTGGCCGGACCAGGCGAGCAGTACTTC
D: TRBD1; V: TRBV7-9; J: TRBJ2-5; size: few; CDR3: CASSPTPGQTSVWETQYF; DNA: TGTGCCAGCAGCCCCACACCGGGACAGACCTCCGTTTGGGAGACCCAGTACTTC
D: TRBD2; V: TRBV7-6; J: TRBJ2-1; size: -; CDR3: CASSLVAGGGPYNEQFF; DNA: TGTGCCAGCAGCTTAGTAGCGGGAGGGGGACCATACAATGAGCAGTTCTTC
D: -; V: TRBV20-1; J: TRBJ2-7; size: many; CDR3: CSARAKRISSYEQYF; DNA: TGCAGTGCTAGAGCAAAGCGGATCTCCTCCTACGAGCAGTACTTC
D: -; V: TRBV5-6; J: TRBJ2-7; size: -; CDR3: CASSFNTRGTSYEQYF; DNA: TGTGCCAGCAGCTTTAACACCCGGGGAACCTCCTACGAGCAGTACTTC
D: -; V: TRBV7-9; J: TRBJ2-5; size: few; CDR3: CASSFFPREAQETQYF; DNA: TGTGCCAGCAGCTTTTTTCCACGAGAAGCCCAAGAGACCCAGTACTTC
D: -; V: TRBV7-9; J: TRBJ2-3; size: few; CDR3: CASSLVGISTDTQYF; DNA: TGTGCCAGCAGCTTAGTCGGGATTAGCACAGATACGCAGTATTTT
D: -; V: TRBV5-4; J: TRBJ2-3; size: few; CDR3: CASRRTSTDTQYF; DNA: TGTGCCAGCAGGAGAACTAGCACAGATACGCAGTATTTT
D: -; V: TRBV14; J: TRBJ1-2; size: -; CDR3: CASSQEIGTLYGYTF; DNA: TGTGCCAGCAGCCAAGAGATCGGCACACTCTATGGCTACACCTTC
D: -; V: TRBV5-6; J: TRBJ2-7; size: -; CDR3: CASSLDRRYEQYF; DNA: TGTGCCAGCAGCCTAGACAGGCGCTACGAGCAGTACTTC
D: -; V: TRBV12-3/TRBV12-4; J: TRBJ1-3; size: -; CDR3: CASSLGLSGNTIYF; DNA: TGTGCCAGCAGTTTGGGCCTCTCTGGAAACACCATATATTTT
D: -; V: TRBV5-1; J: TRBJ2-1; size: -; CDR3: CASKDRNEQFF; DNA: TGCGCCAGCAAGGACCGCAATGAGCAGTTCTTC
D: -; V: TRBV4-3; J: TRBJ2-1; size: -; CDR3: CASSQDPRGEQFF; DNA: TGCGCCAGCAGCCAAGACCCTAGGGGAGAGCAGTTCTTC
D: -; V: TRBV4-1; J: TRBJ1-1; size: -; CDR3: CASSQEERTEAFF; DNA: TGCGCCAGCAGCCAAGAGGAGCGCACTGAAGCTTTCTTT
D: -; V: TRBV20-1; J: TRBJ2-7; size: many; CDR3: CSARDRGRFYEQYF; DNA: TGCAGTGCTAGAGATCGGGGCCGCTTCTACGAGCAGTACTTC
D: -; V: TRBV5-6; J: TRBJ2-1; size: -; CDR3: CASSLGTSYNEQFF; DNA: TGTGCCAGCAGCCTCGGGACCTCCTACAATGAGCAGTTCTTC
D: -; V: TRBV6-6; J: TRBJ1-1; size: -; CDR3: CATYITGNTEAFF; DNA: TGTGCCACTTATATAACGGGGAACACTGAAGCTTTCTTT
D: TRBD1; V: TRBV10-3; J: TRBJ1-2; size: -; CDR3: CAIRAGQGPRDYGYTF; DNA: TGTGCCATCAGGGCGGGACAGGGCCCTCGCGACTATGGCTACACCTTC
D: -; V: TRBV9; J: TRBJ1-5; size: few; CDR3: CASSVPHLEEQPQHF; DNA: TGTGCCAGCAGCGTACCCCATCTGGAGGAACAGCCCCAGCATTTT
D: TRBD2; V: TRBV11-2; J: TRBJ2-3; size: few; CDR3: CASSPYPRTSGGLTDTQYF; DNA: TGTGCCAGCAGCCCCTATCCCCGGACTAGCGGGGGGCTTACAGATACGCAGTATTTT
D: TRBD2; V: TRBV15; J: TRBJ2-7; size: -; CDR3: CATSSGGGRFSYEQYF; DNA: TGTGCCACCAGCAGCGGGGGCGGGAGGTTTAGTTACGAGCAGTACTTC
D: TRBD1; V: TRBV12-3/TRBV12-4; J: TRBJ1-5; size: few; CDR3: CASSRGGNQPQHF; DNA: TGTGCCAGCAGCAGGGGGGGGAACCAGCCCCAGCATTTT
D: TRBD2; V: TRBV5-1; J: TRBJ2-5; size: -; CDR3: CASSLRTSEGETQYF; DNA: TGCGCCAGCAGCCTTCGGACTAGCGAGGGAGAGACCCAGTACTTC
D: TRBD1; V: TRBV15; J: TRBJ2-4; size: -; CDR3: CATSSPGQGLAKNIQYF; DNA: TGTGCCACCAGCAGTCCTGGACAGGGATTAGCCAAAAACATTCAGTACTTC